This TCR beta chain comes out of a study of OX40 agonist ivuxolimab in advanced cancers. About the research overall: Hepatocellular carcinoma, melanoma, renal cell or head and neck cancer affected the dose-escalation patients. Overall study findings and caveats: In the 0.1-3.0 mg/kg groups, partial responders showed among the lowest expansion. There were, on average, more expanded clones in CD8+ T cells than in CD4+. Clonal expansion from baseline to week 6 occurred in both CD4+ and CD8+ T cells.

As for this clone: Its antigen is undetermined.

V lost 7 bases and J 0 bases, leaving 4 bases between the germline ends. The CDR3 sequence is 12 residues long. Germline loops: CDR1 MNHNY, CDR2 SVGAGI (reference sequence). Sequencing used immunoSEQ multiplex PCR; TCRdb keeps in-frame clones, though not all of them. The sample holds 45,000 to 50,000 clones; 87% are singletons and the top ten take 13% to 15%. The sequence derives from an adult with an advanced solid tumor such as melanoma, head and neck, liver or kidney cancer. V and J are TRBV6-6 and TRBJ2-1; no clear D. The specimen was CD4+ or CD8+ T cells sorted from blood, collected in a trial of the OX40 agonist ivuxolimab. The chain's CDR3 is CASKSSYNEQFF. In DNA, the CDR3 is TGTGCCAGCAAAAGCTCCTACAATGAGCAGTTCTTC.